This paragraph reports one TCR beta chain. As yet, its antigen is unknown. The CDR3 has 15 amino acids. Germline V gives CDR1 MNHNS, CDR2 SASEGT. The data belong to a study of monozygotic twins with inflammatory bowel disease. One entry per CDR3 protein, without DNA, is what TCRdb gives after re-calling the 5' RACE reads. Here the sample table reports a few hundred thousand distinct CDR3 sequences. General observations from the study: IBD patients shared fewer clonotypes with others than healthy twins, especially with disease activity.

V is TRBV6-1 and J is TRBJ2-5. Sequencing was performed on blood. This clonotype originated in a human donor with ulcerative colitis or Crohn's disease, or a healthy co-twin of an affected twin (not recorded which). Here the CDR3 reads CASSHSGGHQETQYF.